The 28 T cell receptor beta chains presented below share a single source sample, sequenced in a study of T cells after yellow fever vaccination. TCRdb re-derived calls from the 5' RACE reads in MiXCR, one entry per CDR3 protein. The sample records a few hundred thousand distinct CDR3 sequences, around 6.8% being singletons. Sequencing used PBMCs, obtained more than 40 days after the first yellow fever vaccination. These receptors were taken from a man aged 18-30 years who received the YFV17D yellow fever vaccine.

In this sample, this clonotype turned up many times. The CDR3 protein is CSVEDGTGEKLFF. DNA for the CDR3: TGCAGCGTTGAAGATGGGACGGGAGAAAAACTGTTTTTT. V and J are TRBV29-1 and TRBJ1-4, with a weak D call TRBD1 (5 bases). Germline lookup yields CDR1 SQVTM and CDR2 ANQGSEA. This CDR3 has 13 amino acids. Between the trimmed V and J ends, which lost 0 bases and 8 bases, there was a span of 10 bases.

This clonotype was counted ten times or more. This chain joins TRBV7-2 and TRBJ1-2; D is undetermined. The CDR3 covers 13 residues. Between the trimmed V and J ends, which lost 6 bases and 3 bases, there was a span of 11 bases. Per germline, CDR1 SGHTA and CDR2 FQGNSA. In nucleotides, the CDR3 is TGTGCCAGCAGTCCCCATACTCACTATGGCTACACCTTC. This gives the protein CASSPHTHYGYTF.

This clonotype was detected a few times. The chain carries TRBV11-2 and TRBJ2-3; the D gene is possibly TRBD2 (7 bases). Germline assignment: CDR1 SGHAT and CDR2 FQNNGV. The CDR3 is 13 amino acids. V lost 5 bases to trimming and J lost 12 bases, with 18 bases between them. The CDR3 protein is CASSPLGRGGQYF. Written as DNA, the CDR3 is TGTGCCAGCAGCCCCCTAGGGAGGGGGGGCCAGTATTTT.

The chain couples TRBV30 to TRBJ2-7; TRBD2 agrees at 7 bases. Unmatched junction bases numbered 12, after V lost 3 bases and J lost 4 bases. The germline V gene has CDR1 GTSNPN and CDR2 SVGIG (reference sequence). The CDR3 is 15 amino acids. The CDR3 loop reads CAWRPWDYSIYEQYF. CDR3 nucleotides: TGTGCCTGGAGGCCCTGGGACTATAGCATTTACGAGCAGTACTTC.

This clonotype turned up a few times. This chain joins TRBV27 and TRBJ2-3; 11 bases fit TRBD2. CDR1 and CDR2 (germline): MNHEY, SMNVEV (reference sequence). CDR3 length equals 15 residues. V gave up 7 bases and J gave up 8 bases; unmatched junction bases: 11. The CDR3 DNA reads as TGTGCCAGCATACGACTAGCGGGGTTAGCGGGTACGCAGTATTTT. Translated: CASIRLAGLAGTQYF.

This clonotype was picked up a small number of times. The rearrangement links TRBV10-3 to TRBJ2-2, with 8 bases that match TRBD2. The CDR3 extends over 15 amino acids. V was pared by 6 bases and J by 7 bases, with 10 bases of the junction left unmatched. Germline V gene sequence: CDR1 ENHRY, CDR2 SYGVKD. The chain's CDR3 is CAISETSGDGGELFF. For the CDR3, the DNA is TGTGCCATCAGCGAAACTAGCGGTGATGGCGGGGAGCTGTTTTTT.

This clonotype was observed many times. The chain combines TRBV16 with TRBJ1-5, with D possibly matching TRBD1 (6 bases). Trimming removed 8 bases from V and 1 base from J, with 12 bases in between. Germline assignment: CDR1 KGHSY and CDR2 FQNENV. The CDR3 contains 14 residues. DNA for the CDR3: TGTGCCAGCCGGAGTGGACAGAGCAATCAGCCCCAGCATTTT. Translating gives CASRSGQSNQPQHF.

The V and J genes are TRBV6-4 and TRBJ2-3; D uncertain. Germline assignment: CDR1 MRHNA and CDR2 SNTAGT. The CDR3 spans 16 residues. The ends were cut back, 3 bases at V and 2 bases at J, with 15 bases in the middle. The CDR3 sequence: CASSEIGIASTDTQYF. The CDR3 region has the DNA TGTGCCAGCAGTGAGATCGGCATAGCCTCCACAGATACGCAGTATTTT.

The chain has TRBV9 and TRBJ2-7, with 7 bases aligning to TRBD1. The trim removed 4 bases at V and 2 bases at J, leaving 9 bases unmatched. CDR1 and CDR2 from the germline V gene are SGDLS and YYNGEE. The CDR3 runs to 15 residues. The CDR3: CASSPDAGTAYEQYF. The CDR3 bases are TGTGCCAGCAGCCCAGACGCCGGGACAGCCTACGAGCAGTACTTC.

The sample holds many counts of this clonotype. The rearrangement uses TRBV3-1 and TRBJ2-3; no definite D call. This CDR3 has 14 residues. From germline, CDR1 is LGHDT and CDR2 YNNKEL (reference sequence). V was trimmed by 1 base and J by 5 bases, leaving 10 bases between them. The DNA of the CDR3 is TGTGCCAGCAGCCAAGCGTCTTTCGTAGATACGCAGTATTTT. Its protein product is CASSQASFVDTQYF.

The J gene is TRBJ1-6, the V gene TRBV12-3 or TRBV12-4; 11 bases fit TRBD1. The CDR3 length is 16 residues. V trimming: 7 bases; J trimming: 9 bases; junction bases outside the gene matches: 11. The CDR3 is CASKGQGATPASPLHF. The CDR3 nucleotides read TGTGCCAGCAAAGGACAGGGGGCAACCCCAGCTTCACCCCTCCACTTT.

The genes are TRBV12-3 or TRBV12-4 and TRBJ2-4, with D perhaps TRBD2 (6 bases). CDR3 length: 13 amino acids. V was pared by 8 bases and J by 8 bases, with 16 bases between. For the CDR3, the DNA is TGTGCCAGCCGACTCGACGGGGACTACATTCAGTACTTC. It specifies CASRLDGDYIQYF.

This clonotype appeared a few times. The chain joins TRBV2 to TRBJ1-6; D may be TRBD1 (5 bases). Between the trimmed V and J ends, which lost 2 bases and 5 bases, there was a span of 13 bases. Per the germline V gene, CDR1 is SNHLY and CDR2 is FYNNEI. The CDR3 is 16 residues long. The CDR3: CASSEFGGLNNSPLHF. CDR3 DNA: TGTGCCAGCAGTGAATTTGGGGGGTTAAATAATTCACCCCTCCACTTT.

This clonotype was detected a few times. The chain employs TRBV27 and TRBJ1-5; D unclear. V lost 5 bases, J lost 5 bases, and 19 bases lay in between. CDR1 and CDR2 from the germline V gene are MNHEY and SMNVEV (reference sequence). This CDR3 is built from 16 residues. DNA for the CDR3: TGTGCCAGCAGTCCCACACCGGCGAGGAGAGATCAGCCCCAGCATTTT. Amino acids: CASSPTPARRDQPQHF.

Only a few counts were recorded for this clonotype. V usage is TRBV10-3 and J usage is TRBJ1-1; no definite D call. CDR3 length: 11 amino acids. The V end lost 10 bases, the J end lost 0 bases, and 6 bases lay between the germline ends. Germline CDR1 and CDR2: ENHRY and SYGVKD. The CDR3, as DNA: TGTGCCACCTCCATGAACACTGAAGCTTTCTTT. Amino acid sequence: CATSMNTEAFF.

The sample holds a few counts of this clonotype. This chain joins TRBV20-1 and TRBJ2-4, with a tentative D call TRBD2 (7 bases). CDR1 DFQATT and CDR2 SNEGSKA come from the germline V gene (reference sequence). CDR3 length equals 14 residues. Trimming took off 5 bases at V and 5 bases at J, with 16 bases between the two ends. The CDR3 loop reads CSADARGAQNIQYF. The CDR3 DNA sequence: TGCAGTGCTGACGCCCGGGGGGCCCAAAACATTCAGTACTTC.

This chain uses TRBV20-1 with TRBJ2-3; maybe TRBD1 (7 bases). V lost 0 bases to trimming and J lost 3 bases, with 13 bases between them. The CDR3 extends over 15 amino acids. Germline lookup yields CDR1 DFQATT and CDR2 SNEGSKA (reference sequence). As DNA, the CDR3 is TGCAGTGCTAGAGACCGCAGGGGGGAGACAGATACGCAGTATTTT. It codes for CSARDRRGETDTQYF.

The J gene is TRBJ2-1, the V gene TRBV5-1; 9 bases line up with TRBD1. The V gene end was trimmed by 5 bases and the J gene end by 2 bases; junction bases not matched to a gene: 11. The germline V gene encodes CDR1 SGHRS and CDR2 YFSETQ. The CDR3 totals 17 residues. The DNA for the CDR3 is TGCGCCAGCAGACACAATCCGGGACAGGGAACCTACAATGAGCAGTTCTTC. This codes for CASRHNPGQGTYNEQFF.

V usage is TRBV15 and J usage is TRBJ1-1; no definite D call. CDR1 and CDR2 from the germline V gene are LNHNV and YYDKDF (reference sequence). The CDR3 runs 11 residues. The V end lost 0 bases, the J end lost 9 bases, and 5 bases lay between the germline ends. CDR3 protein: CATSRDYKAFF. CDR3 DNA: TGTGCCACCAGCAGAGATTATAAAGCTTTCTTT.

The rearrangement links TRBV10-3 to TRBJ1-5, with D perhaps TRBD1 (6 bases). The germline gives CDR1 ENHRY, CDR2 SYGVKD. V lost 10 bases to trimming and J lost 7 bases, with 20 bases between them. The CDR3 runs to 14 residues. The CDR3 DNA reads as TGTGCCACCCGGCCACAGGGAAAAGGCCAGCCCCAGCATTTT. Translation: CATRPQGKGQPQHF.

This clonotype was seen only a few times. The rearrangement links TRBV7-9 to TRBJ1-2, with TRBD1 matching 10 bases. Losses at the gene ends were 5 bases for V and 1 base for J; bases not matched to a gene: 4. The CDR3 extends over 15 amino acids. Germline V CDR1 and CDR2: SEHNR, FQNEAQ (reference sequence). In DNA, the CDR3 is TGTGCCAGCAGCCCATGGGACAGGGGTAACTATGGCTACACCTTC. Translated, it gives CASSPWDRGNYGYTF.

The CDR3 nucleotides are TGTGCCAGCTCACCGGGACAGGGCAATGGAGAGACCCAGTACTTC. Its protein is CASSPGQGNGETQYF. V is TRBV18 and J is TRBJ2-5; 9 bases match TRBD1. Germline V lookup: CDR1 KGHSH, CDR2 LQKENI. Trimming took 3 bases from V and 4 from J; bases not matched to a gene: 6. The CDR3 covers 15 residues.

This clonotype was seen many times. The chain links TRBV5-6 to TRBJ2-7, with D unclear. The V and J ends lost 0 bases and 4 bases respectively, with 8 bases between them. The CDR3 is 13 amino acids. Germline CDR1 and CDR2: SGHDT and YYEEEE. The DNA for the CDR3 is TGTGCCAGCAGCTTGGACGACGGTTACGAGCAGTACGTC. Its protein product is CASSLDDGYEQYV.

In its sample, this clonotype was seen a few times. This sequence joins TRBV4-1 and TRBJ2-1; D is tentatively TRBD1 or TRBD2 (5 bases each). The CDR3 contains 15 residues. Trimming removed 0 bases at V and 8 bases at J, with 14 bases between. Looked up from germline, CDR1 is MGHRA and CDR2 is YSYEKL. DNA for the CDR3: TGCGCCAGCAGCCAAGATGGGACCGCTGACGATGAGCAGTTCTTC. This translates into CASSQDGTADDEQFF.

The chain joins TRBV7-9 to TRBJ2-3; the D call may be TRBD1 or TRBD2 (5 bases each). Germline CDR1 SEHNR, CDR2 FQNEAQ (reference sequence). The CDR3 consists of 15 residues. The V gene lost 2 bases and the J gene lost 4 bases, with 13 bases spanning the gap. The CDR3 region is CASSLWGTSSDTQYF. The CDR3 region has the DNA TGTGCCAGCAGCTTATGGGGGACGTCTTCAGATACGCAGTATTTT.

This clonotype occurred a few times. The rearrangement links TRBV11-3 to TRBJ1-2; 7 bases fit TRBD1. V trimming: 11 bases; J trimming: 6 bases; junction bases outside the gene matches: 3. CDR1 SGHNT and CDR2 YENEEA come from the germline V gene. CDR3 length: 10 residues. The CDR3 loop reads CAVRGNGYTF. DNA of the CDR3: TGTGCCGTCAGGGGGAATGGCTACACCTTC.

This clonotype was observed a few times. The chain uses TRBV20-1 and TRBJ2-5; D is perhaps TRBD2 (7 bases). In germline, CDR1 is DFQATT, CDR2 SNEGSKA (reference sequence). CDR3 length: 14 amino acids. The CDR3 spells CRTPDRGARETQYF. The CDR3 nucleotides read TGCAGAACCCCCGACCGGGGGGCTCGGGAGACCCAGTACTTC.

This clonotype was detected a few times. The chain combines TRBV13 with TRBJ2-7; D is ambiguous. V lost 4 bases to trimming and J lost 7 bases, with 14 bases between them. This CDR3 contains 13 residues. CDR1 and CDR2 (germline): PRHDT, FYEKMQ (reference sequence). CDR3 nucleotides: TGTGCCAGCAGCTCCCATGGGATCCAGGAGCAGTACTTC. Its protein product is CASSSHGIQEQYF.